This T cell receptor beta chain was retrieved from a study of blood T cell repertoires in COVID-19. Profiling relied on immunoSEQ multiplex PCR, and the TCRdb table lists in-frame clones only, not all of them. The table lists tens of thousands of clones, roughly 90% of them singletons. Germline lookup yields CDR1 SGHVS and CDR2 FQNEAQ. The CDR3 is 14 residues long. Trimming removed 0 bases at V and 4 bases at J, with 9 bases between. The specimen sequenced was PBMCs or T cells enriched from blood (not recorded which). This sequence was found in a woman aged 45 to 65 with acute COVID-19. The chain employs TRBV7-8 and TRBJ1-2, with D possibly matching TRBD1 (5 bases). This chain's CDR3 is CASSLALTAYGYTF. The CDR3 DNA reads as TGTGCCAGCAGCTTAGCTCTGACAGCCTATGGCTACACCTTC.